A single T cell receptor beta chain is shown here with its context. What it recognizes is unknown. The sample is drawn from a study of shared clonotypes between healthy human individuals. General study findings and limits: Rarefaction showed that sequencing of sorted subsets was incomplete (despite large depth). Some clonotypes were shared by all four sorted-subset donors, while others were not shared. The non-shared ones had lower generation probabilities than the shared ones.

The split of CD4+ cells yielded CD45RA+ naive and CD45RA-negative memory subsets. The CDR3 totals 17 residues. V was pared by 4 bases and J by 5 bases, with 16 bases of the junction left unmatched. Germline V gene sequence: CDR1 SGHTA, CDR2 FQGNSA. TCRdb's copy holds only in-frame clones and misses some; the assay was immunoSEQ multiplex PCR. Of some 980,000 clones listed, 76% are singletons. Sequenced sample: memory CD4+ T cells sorted from blood. Stated subset: CD45RA-negative fraction. This receptor was obtained from a man between 18 and 35 years old in good health. This rearrangement joins TRBV7-2 to TRBJ2-7; 8 positions match TRBD2. CDR3: CASSSLSPLGLAHEQYF. DNA of the CDR3: TGTGCCAGCAGCTCACTAAGCCCCTTAGGACTAGCCCACGAGCAGTACTTC.